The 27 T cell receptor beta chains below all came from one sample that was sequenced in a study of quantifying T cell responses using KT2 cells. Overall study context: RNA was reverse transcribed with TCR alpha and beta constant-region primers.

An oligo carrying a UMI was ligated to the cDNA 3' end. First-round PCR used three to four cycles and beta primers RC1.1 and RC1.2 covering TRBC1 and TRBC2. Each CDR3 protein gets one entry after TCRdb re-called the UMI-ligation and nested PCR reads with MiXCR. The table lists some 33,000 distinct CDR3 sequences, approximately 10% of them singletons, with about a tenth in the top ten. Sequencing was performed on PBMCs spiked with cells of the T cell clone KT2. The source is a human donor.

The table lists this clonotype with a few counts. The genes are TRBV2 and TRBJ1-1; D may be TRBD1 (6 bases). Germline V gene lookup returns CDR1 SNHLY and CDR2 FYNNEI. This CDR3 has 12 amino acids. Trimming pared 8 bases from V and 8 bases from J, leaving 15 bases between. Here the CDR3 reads CASRVGQNEAFF. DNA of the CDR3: TGTGCCAGCCGCGTTGGACAGAACGAAGCTTTCTTT. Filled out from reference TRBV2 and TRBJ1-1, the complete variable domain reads EPEVTQTPSHQVTQMGQEVILRCVPISNHLYFYWYRQILGQKVEFLVSFYNNEISEKSEIFDDQFSVERPDGSNFTLKIRSTKLEDSAMYFCASRVGQNEAFFGQGTRLTVV.

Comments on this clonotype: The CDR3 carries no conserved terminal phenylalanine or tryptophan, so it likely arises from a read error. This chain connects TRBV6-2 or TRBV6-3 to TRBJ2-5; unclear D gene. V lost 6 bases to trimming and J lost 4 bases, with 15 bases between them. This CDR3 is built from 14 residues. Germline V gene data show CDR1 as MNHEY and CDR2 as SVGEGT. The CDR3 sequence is CASSPTYSGETQYL. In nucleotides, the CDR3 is TGTGCCAGCAGCCCGACTTACTCCGGAGAGACCCAGTACCTC.

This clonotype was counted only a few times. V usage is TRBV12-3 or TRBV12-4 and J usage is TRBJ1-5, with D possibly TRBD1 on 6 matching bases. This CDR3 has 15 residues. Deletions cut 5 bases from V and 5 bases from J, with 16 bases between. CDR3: CASSPLGRGHQPQHF. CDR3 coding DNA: TGTGCCAGCAGTCCCCTGGGCAGGGGTCATCAGCCCCAGCATTTT.

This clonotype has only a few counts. The CDR3 loop is CASSLFGGNYEQYF. The CDR3 bases are TGTGCCAGCAGCTTATTCGGGGGGAACTACGAGCAGTACTTC. The chain links TRBV7-8 to TRBJ2-7, with 7 bases lining up with TRBD2. The V gene's germline CDR1 is SGHVS and CDR2 FQNEAQ. Trimming at V came to 2 bases and at J to 3 bases, leaving 4 bases not matched to a gene. This CDR3 spans 14 amino acids. Drawing the rest from reference TRBV7-8 and TRBJ2-7, the complete variable domain is GAGVSQSPRYKVAKRGQDVALRCDPISGHVSLFWYQQALGQGPEFLTYFQNEAQLDKSGLPSDRFFAERPEGSVSTLKIQRTQQEDSAVYLCASSLFGGNYEQYFGPGTRLTVT.

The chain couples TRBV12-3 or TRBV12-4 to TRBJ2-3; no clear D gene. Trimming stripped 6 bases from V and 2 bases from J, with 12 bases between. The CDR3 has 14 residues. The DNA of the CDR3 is TGTGCCAGCAGAAGAACTATGTCCACAGATACGCAGTATTTT. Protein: CASRRTMSTDTQYF.

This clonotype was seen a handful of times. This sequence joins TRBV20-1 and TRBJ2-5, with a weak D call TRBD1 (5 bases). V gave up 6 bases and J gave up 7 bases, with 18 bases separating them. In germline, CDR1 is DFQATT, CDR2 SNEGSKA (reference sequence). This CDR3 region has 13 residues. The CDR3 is CSAASGPQGTQYF. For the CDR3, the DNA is TGCAGTGCCGCGTCCGGCCCTCAGGGGACCCAGTACTTC.

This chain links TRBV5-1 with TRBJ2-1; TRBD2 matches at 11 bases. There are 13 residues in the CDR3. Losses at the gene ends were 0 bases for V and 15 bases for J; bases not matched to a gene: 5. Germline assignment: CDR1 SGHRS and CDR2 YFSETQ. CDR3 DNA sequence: TGCGCCAGCAGCTTGGAACTAGCGGGAGTGTGGTTCTTC. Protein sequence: CASSLELAGVWFF.

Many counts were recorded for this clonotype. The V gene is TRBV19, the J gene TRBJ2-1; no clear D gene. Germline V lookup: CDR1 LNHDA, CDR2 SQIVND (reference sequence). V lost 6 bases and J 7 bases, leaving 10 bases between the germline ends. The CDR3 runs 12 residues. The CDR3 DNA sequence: TGTGCCAGTAGCGGTACCACGAATGAGCAGTTCTTC. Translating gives CASSGTTNEQFF.

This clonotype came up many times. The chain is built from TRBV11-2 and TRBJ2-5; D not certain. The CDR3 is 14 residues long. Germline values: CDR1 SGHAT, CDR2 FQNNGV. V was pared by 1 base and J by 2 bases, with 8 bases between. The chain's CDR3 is CASSLGAPQETQYF. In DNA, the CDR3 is TGTGCCAGCAGCTTAGGGGCCCCTCAAGAGACCCAGTACTTC.

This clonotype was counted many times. CDR3 residues: CSAILTGTGGPKGIYGYTF. The CDR3 nucleotides are TGCAGTGCTATTTTAACCGGGACAGGGGGCCCGAAGGGAATCTATGGCTACACCTTC. The V gene is TRBV20-1, the J gene TRBJ1-2; 12 bases map to TRBD1. CDR1 and CDR2 (germline): DFQATT, SNEGSKA (reference sequence). CDR3 size: 19 residues. The trim removed 4 bases at V and 4 bases at J, leaving 19 bases unmatched.

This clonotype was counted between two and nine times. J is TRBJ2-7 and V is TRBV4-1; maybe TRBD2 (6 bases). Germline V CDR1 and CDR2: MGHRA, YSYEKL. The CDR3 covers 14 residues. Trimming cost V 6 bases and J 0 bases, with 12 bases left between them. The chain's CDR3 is CASRAGFPSYEQYF. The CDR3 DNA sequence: TGCGCCAGCAGGGCGGGGTTCCCCTCCTACGAGCAGTACTTC.

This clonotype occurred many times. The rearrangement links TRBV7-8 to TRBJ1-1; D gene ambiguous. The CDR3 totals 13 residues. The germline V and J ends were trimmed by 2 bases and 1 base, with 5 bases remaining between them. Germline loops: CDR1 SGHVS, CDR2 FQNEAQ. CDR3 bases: TGTGCCAGCAGCTTAACGAAGAACACTGAAGCTTTCTTT. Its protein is CASSLTKNTEAFF.

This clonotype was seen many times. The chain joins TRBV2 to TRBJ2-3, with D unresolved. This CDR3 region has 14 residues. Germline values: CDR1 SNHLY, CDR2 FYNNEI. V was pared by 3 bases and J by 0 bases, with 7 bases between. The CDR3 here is CASSEWSSTDTQYF. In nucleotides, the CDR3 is TGTGCCAGCAGTGAGTGGTCCAGCACAGATACGCAGTATTTT.

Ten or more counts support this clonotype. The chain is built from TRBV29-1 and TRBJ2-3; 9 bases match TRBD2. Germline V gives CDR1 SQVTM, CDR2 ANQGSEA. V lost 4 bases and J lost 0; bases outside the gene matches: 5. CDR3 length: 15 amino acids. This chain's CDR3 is CSVAASGRSTDTQYF. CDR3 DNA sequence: TGCAGCGTTGCTGCGAGCGGGAGGAGCACAGATACGCAGTATTTT.

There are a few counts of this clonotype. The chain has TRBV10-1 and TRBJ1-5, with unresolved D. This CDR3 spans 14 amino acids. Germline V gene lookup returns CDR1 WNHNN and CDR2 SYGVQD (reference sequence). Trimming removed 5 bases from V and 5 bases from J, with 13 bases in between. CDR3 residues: CASSMIKGDQPQHF. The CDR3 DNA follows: TGCGCCAGCAGTATGATAAAGGGCGATCAGCCCCAGCATTTT.

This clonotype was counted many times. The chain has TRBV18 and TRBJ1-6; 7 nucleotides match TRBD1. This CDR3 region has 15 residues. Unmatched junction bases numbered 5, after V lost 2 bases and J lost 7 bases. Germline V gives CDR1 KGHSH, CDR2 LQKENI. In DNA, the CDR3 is TGTGCCAGCTCACCAACGGGGACAGAAAATTCACCCCTCCACTTT. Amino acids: CASSPTGTENSPLHF.

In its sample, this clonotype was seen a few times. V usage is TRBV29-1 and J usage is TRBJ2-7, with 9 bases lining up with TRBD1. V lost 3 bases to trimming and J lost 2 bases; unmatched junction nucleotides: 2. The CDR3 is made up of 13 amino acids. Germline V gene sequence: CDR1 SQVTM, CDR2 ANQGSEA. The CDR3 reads CSVDGQGPYEQYF. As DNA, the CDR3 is TGCAGCGTTGATGGACAGGGGCCCTACGAGCAGTACTTC.

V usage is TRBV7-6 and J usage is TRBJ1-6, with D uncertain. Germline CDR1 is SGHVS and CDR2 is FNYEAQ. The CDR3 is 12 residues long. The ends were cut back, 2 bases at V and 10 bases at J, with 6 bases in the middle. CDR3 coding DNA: TGTGCCAGCAGCTTAAGTGGATCACCCCTCCACTTT. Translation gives CASSLSGSPLHF.

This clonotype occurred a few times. This chain's CDR3 is CASSPRDPAAGGSYEQYF. The CDR3 DNA sequence: TGTGCCAGCTCACCTCGGGACCCGGCCGCGGGAGGCTCCTACGAGCAGTACTTC. The rearrangement joins TRBV18 to TRBJ2-7; 8 positions match TRBD2. V shed 3 bases, J shed 0 bases, and the junction held 13 bases outside the gene matches. Per germline, CDR1 KGHSH and CDR2 LQKENI. CDR3 size: 18 residues.

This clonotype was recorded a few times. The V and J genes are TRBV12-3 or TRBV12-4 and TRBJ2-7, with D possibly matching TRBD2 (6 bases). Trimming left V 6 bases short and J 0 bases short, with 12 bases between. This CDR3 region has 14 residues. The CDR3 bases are TGTGCCAGCAGGGGACTGCCCAACTCCTACGAGCAGTACTTC. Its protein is CASRGLPNSYEQYF.

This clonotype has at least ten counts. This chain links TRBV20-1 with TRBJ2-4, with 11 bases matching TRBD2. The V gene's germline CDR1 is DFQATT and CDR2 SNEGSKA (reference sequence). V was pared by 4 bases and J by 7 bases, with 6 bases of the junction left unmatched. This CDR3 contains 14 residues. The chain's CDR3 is CSAILAGGVNIQYF. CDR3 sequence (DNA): TGCAGTGCTATCCTAGCGGGAGGTGTTAACATTCAGTACTTC.

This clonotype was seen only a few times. CDR3: CASSQKGQGRSNTGELFF. Here the CDR3 DNA reads TGTGCCAGCAGCCAAAAGGGACAGGGAAGGTCGAACACCGGGGAGCTGTTTTTT. V usage is TRBV3-1 and J usage is TRBJ2-2; 9 nucleotides agree with TRBD1. Unmatched junction bases numbered 7, after V lost 2 bases and J lost 0 bases. This CDR3 contains 18 residues. Germline V gene data show CDR1 as LGHDT and CDR2 as YNNKEL (reference sequence).

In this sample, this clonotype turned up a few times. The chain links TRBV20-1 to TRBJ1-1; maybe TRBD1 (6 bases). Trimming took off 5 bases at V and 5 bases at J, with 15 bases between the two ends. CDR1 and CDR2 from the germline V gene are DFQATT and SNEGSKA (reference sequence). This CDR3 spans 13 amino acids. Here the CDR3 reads CSAPRGAVTEAFF. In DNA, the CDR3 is TGCAGTGCTCCACGGGGGGCGGTTACTGAAGCTTTCTTT.

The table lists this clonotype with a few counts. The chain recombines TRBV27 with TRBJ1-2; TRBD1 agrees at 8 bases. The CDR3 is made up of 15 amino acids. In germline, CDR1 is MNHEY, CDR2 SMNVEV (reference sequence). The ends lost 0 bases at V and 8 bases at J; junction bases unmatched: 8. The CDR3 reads CASSLSNNRGEGYTF. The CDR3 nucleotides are TGTGCCAGCAGTTTATCGAACAACAGGGGGGAGGGCTACACCTTC.

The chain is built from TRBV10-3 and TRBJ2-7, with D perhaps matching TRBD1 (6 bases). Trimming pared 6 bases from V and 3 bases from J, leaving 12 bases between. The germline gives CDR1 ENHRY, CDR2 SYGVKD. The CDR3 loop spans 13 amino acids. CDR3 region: CAIRNGQNYEQYF. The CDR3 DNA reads TGTGCCATCAGGAATGGACAGAACTACGAGCAGTACTTC.

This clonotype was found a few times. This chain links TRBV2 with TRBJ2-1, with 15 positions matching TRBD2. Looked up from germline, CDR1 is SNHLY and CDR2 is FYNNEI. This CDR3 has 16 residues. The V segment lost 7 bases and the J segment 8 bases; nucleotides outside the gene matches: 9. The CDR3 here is CASISRTSGRVDEQFF. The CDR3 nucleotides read TGTGCCAGCATCTCCAGGACTAGCGGGAGGGTGGATGAGCAGTTCTTC.

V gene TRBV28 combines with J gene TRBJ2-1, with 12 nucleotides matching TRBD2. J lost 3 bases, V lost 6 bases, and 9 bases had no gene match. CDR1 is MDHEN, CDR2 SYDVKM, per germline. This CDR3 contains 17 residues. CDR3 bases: TGTGCCAGCAGCCCCTCCGGACTAGCGGGGAACTACAATGAGCAGTTCTTC. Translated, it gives CASSPSGLAGNYNEQFF.